The clone carrying this TCR beta chain was found a few times. Clinical histories supplied by participants themselves formed the basis of cohort assignment. Cohort 3 recovered donors had two negative PCRs, clearance, or symptom resolution. The data stem from a study of blood T cell repertoires in COVID-19. Across the study: Samples representing acute and convalescent COVID-19 were sourced from the United States, Italy and Spain.

Germline CDR1 and CDR2: SGHTA and FQGNSA. Trimming took 2 bases from V and 6 from J, leaving 10 bases between them. The CDR3 consists of 14 residues. Authors' processing steps: Nucleated cell counts were estimated from reference gene primer amplification. TCRdb's table, derived via immunoSEQ multiplex PCR, lists solely in-frame clones and lacks some. That table is the source of V, J and clone size, and D and trimming were worked out from the DNA. This sample carries a few hundred thousand clones, almost 85% of them seen once, and the ten largest clones take 15%. This TCR derives from a man aged 35-49 years who had recovered from COVID-19. Sequences were obtained from PBMCs or T cells enriched from blood (not recorded which). This chain connects TRBV7-2 to TRBJ1-4, with D unresolved. The CDR3 DNA reads as TGTGCCAGCAGCTTACTGACAAGAGATGAAAAACTGTTTTTT. This sequence encodes CASSLLTRDEKLFF.